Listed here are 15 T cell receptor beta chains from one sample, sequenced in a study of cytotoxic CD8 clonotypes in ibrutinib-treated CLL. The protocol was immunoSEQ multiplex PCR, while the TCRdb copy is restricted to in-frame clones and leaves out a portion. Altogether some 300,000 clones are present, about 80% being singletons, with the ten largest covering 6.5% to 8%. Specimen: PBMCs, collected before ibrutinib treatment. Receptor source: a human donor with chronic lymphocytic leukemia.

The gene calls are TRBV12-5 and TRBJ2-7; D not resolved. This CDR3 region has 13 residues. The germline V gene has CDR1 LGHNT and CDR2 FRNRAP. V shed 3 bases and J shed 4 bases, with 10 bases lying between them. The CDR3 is CASGLGAAYEQYF. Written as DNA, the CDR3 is TGTGCTAGTGGTTTAGGTGCCGCTTACGAGCAGTACTTC.

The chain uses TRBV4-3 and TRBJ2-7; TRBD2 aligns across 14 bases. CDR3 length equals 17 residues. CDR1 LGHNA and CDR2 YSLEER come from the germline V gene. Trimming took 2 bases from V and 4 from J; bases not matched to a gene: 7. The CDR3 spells CASSQSSTSGRVYEQYF. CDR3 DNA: TGCGCCAGCAGCCAATCTTCGACTAGCGGGAGGGTGTACGAGCAGTACTTC.

CDR3 DNA: TGTGCCAGCAGTTTACATCTGGTACAAGAGACCCAGTACTTC. Translated, it gives CASSLHLVQETQYF. This chain joins TRBV28 and TRBJ2-5; D is unclear. CDR1 MDHEN and CDR2 SYDVKM come from the germline V gene. The CDR3 sequence is 14 residues long. The V end was cut by 2 bases, the J end by 2 bases, with 9 bases between.

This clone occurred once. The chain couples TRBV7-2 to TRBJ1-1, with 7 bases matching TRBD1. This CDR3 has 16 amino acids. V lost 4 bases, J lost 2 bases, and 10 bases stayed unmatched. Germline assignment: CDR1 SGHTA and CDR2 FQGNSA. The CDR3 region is CASSWVAGGVNTEAFF. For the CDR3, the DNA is TGTGCCAGCAGCTGGGTCGCAGGGGGAGTCAACACTGAAGCTTTCTTT.

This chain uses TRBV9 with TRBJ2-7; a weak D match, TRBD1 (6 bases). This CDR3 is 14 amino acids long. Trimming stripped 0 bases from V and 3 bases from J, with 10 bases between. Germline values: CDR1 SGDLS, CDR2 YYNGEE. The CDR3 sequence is CASSVADRNYEQYF. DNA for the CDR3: TGTGCCAGCAGCGTAGCTGACAGGAACTACGAGCAGTACTTC.

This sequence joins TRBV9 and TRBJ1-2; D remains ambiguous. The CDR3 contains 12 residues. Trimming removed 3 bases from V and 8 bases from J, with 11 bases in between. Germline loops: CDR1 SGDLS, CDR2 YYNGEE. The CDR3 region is CASSERVRGYTF. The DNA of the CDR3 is TGTGCCAGCAGCGAGAGGGTCCGCGGCTACACCTTC.

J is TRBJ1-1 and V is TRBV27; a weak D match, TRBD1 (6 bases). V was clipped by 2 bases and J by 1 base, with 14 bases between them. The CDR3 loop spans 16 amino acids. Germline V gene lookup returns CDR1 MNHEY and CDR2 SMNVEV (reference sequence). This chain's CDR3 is CASSLDPTGRNTEAFF. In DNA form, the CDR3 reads TGTGCCAGCAGTTTAGACCCCACAGGGAGGAACACTGAAGCTTTCTTT.

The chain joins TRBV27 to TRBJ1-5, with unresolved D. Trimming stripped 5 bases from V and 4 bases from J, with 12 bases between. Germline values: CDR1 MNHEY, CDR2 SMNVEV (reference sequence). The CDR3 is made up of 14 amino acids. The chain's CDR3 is CASSTPGRNQPQHF. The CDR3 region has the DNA TGTGCCAGCAGTACTCCGGGAAGGAATCAGCCCCAGCATTTT.

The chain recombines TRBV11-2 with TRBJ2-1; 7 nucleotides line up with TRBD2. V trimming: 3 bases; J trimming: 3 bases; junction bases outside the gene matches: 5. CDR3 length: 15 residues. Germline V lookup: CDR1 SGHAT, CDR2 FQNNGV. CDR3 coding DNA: TGTGCCAGCAGCTTTGGCGGGAGAATCTACAATGAGCAGTTCTTC. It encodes CASSFGGRIYNEQFF.

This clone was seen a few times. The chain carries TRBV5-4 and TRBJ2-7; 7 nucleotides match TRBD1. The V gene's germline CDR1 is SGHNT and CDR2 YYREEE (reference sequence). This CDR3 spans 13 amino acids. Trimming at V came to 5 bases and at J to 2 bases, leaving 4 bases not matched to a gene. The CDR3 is CASSRDSAYEQYF. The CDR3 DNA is TGTGCCAGCAGTAGGGACAGCGCCTACGAGCAGTACTTC.

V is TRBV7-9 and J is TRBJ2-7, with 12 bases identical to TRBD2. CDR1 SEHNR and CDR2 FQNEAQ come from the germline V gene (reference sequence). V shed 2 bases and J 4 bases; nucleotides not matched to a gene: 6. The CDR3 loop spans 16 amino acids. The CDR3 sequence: CASSLILAGGLYEQYF. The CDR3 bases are TGTGCCAGCAGCTTAATACTAGCGGGAGGTCTTTACGAGCAGTACTTC.

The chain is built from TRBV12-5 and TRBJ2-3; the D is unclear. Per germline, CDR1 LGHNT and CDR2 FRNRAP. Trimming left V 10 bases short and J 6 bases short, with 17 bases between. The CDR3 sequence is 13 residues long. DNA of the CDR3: TGTGCTACACGGTCAAAGCTAATCGATACGCAGTATTTT. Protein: CATRSKLIDTQYF. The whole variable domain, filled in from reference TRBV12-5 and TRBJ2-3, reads DARVTQTPRHKVTEMGQEVTMRCQPILGHNTVFWYRQTMMQGLELLAYFRNRAPLDDSGMPKDRFSAEMPDATLATLKIQPSEPRDSAVYFCATRSKLIDTQYFGPGTRLTVL.

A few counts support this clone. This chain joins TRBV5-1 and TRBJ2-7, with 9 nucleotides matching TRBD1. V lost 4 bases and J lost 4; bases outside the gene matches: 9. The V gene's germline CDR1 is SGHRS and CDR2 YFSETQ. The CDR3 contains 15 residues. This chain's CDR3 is CASSARQGVLYEQYF. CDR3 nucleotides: TGCGCCAGCAGCGCGCGACAGGGGGTCTTGTACGAGCAGTACTTC.

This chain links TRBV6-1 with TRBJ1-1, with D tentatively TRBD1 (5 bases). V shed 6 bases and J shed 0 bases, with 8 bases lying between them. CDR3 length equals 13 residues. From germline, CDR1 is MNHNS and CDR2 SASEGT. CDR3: CASRVTVNTEAFF. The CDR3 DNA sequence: TGTGCCAGCAGGGTGACAGTGAACACTGAAGCTTTCTTT.

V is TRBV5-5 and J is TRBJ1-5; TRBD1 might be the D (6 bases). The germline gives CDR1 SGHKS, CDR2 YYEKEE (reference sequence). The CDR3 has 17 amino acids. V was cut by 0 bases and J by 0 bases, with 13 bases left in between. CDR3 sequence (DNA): TGTGCCAGCAGCTTGGGGGCAGGGGACTATAGCAATCAGCCCCAGCATTTT. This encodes CASSLGAGDYSNQPQHF.